These 7 T cell receptor beta chains originate from one sample sequenced in a study of blood T cell repertoires in COVID-19. TCRdb keeps only in-frame clones here, not all; method: immunoSEQ multiplex PCR. The repertoire includes about 77,000 clones, more than 75% of them detected once, and roughly 15% sits in the top ten. The sequenced sample was peripheral blood. These receptors came from a woman of 80 years or more with active or convalescent COVID-19.

CDR3 loop: CASIRDDFTDTQYF. As DNA, the CDR3 is TGCGCCAGCATTCGGGATGATTTCACAGATACGCAGTATTTT. The chain recombines TRBV5-1 with TRBJ2-3, with TRBD2 as a possible D gene (5 bases). Germline lookup yields CDR1 SGHRS and CDR2 YFSETQ. The CDR3 runs to 14 residues. Trimming cost V 6 bases and J 2 bases, with 13 bases left between them.

The chain employs TRBV2 and TRBJ1-1; D unclear. Germline assignment: CDR1 SNHLY and CDR2 FYNNEI. V lost 1 base and J lost 6, with 12 bases in between. This CDR3 comprises 14 residues. CDR3 in amino acids: CASSEVGRDSEAFF. In nucleotides, the CDR3 is TGTGCCAGCAGTGAAGTCGGTCGGGATTCTGAAGCTTTCTTT.

J is TRBJ2-1 and V is TRBV4-1; 8 bases are a match to TRBD1. J was trimmed by 2 bases and V by 11 bases; bases with no gene match: 8. CDR1 and CDR2 from the germline V gene are MGHRA and YSYEKL. The CDR3 consists of 14 residues. The CDR3 spells CASRGPATYNEQFF. CDR3 nucleotides: TGCGCCTCCAGGGGGCCTGCCACCTACAATGAGCAGTTCTTC.

The chain uses TRBV2 and TRBJ2-5; 8 bases map to TRBD2. The CDR3 is 14 amino acids. Losses at the gene ends were 3 bases for V and 5 bases for J; bases not matched to a gene: 5. Germline CDR1 reads SNHLY; CDR2 reads FYNNEI. CDR3 bases: TGTGCCAGCAGTGAGCCCGGGGGGGCGGAGACCCAGTACTTC. Encoded protein: CASSEPGGAETQYF.

V usage is TRBV6-5 and J usage is TRBJ1-5, with 9 bases fitting TRBD1. The ends lost 4 bases at V and 4 bases at J; junction bases unmatched: 2. Germline V gene sequence: CDR1 MNHEY, CDR2 SVGAGI. The CDR3 consists of 14 residues. For the CDR3, the DNA is TGTGCCAGCAGTTGGGGGACAGGGAATCAGCCCCAGCATTTT. Its protein product is CASSWGTGNQPQHF.

This chain connects TRBV7-5 to TRBJ1-5; the DNA was not used to check the table's D call, TRBD1. TRBV7-5 represents a pseudogene. The CDR3 extends over 18 amino acids. Here the CDR3 reads CVRSLEDRLQGGNQPQHF. As DNA, the CDR3 is TGTGTCAGAAGCTTAGAGGATAGACTCCAGGGGGGCAATCAGCCCCAGCATTTT.

The rearrangement uses TRBV6-5 and TRBJ2-3; 8 nucleotides line up with TRBD2. Germline CDR1 is MNHEY and CDR2 is SVGAGI. After removal of 1 base from V and 3 bases from J, the junction contained 3 bases not matched to a gene. The CDR3 sequence is 15 residues long. DNA for the CDR3: TGTGCCAGCAGTTACTATAGCGGGGCAACAGATACGCAGTATTTT. This translates into CASSYYSGATDTQYF.